What follows is one T cell receptor (beta chain) and its context. The data originate from a study of cytomegalovirus exposure and HLA in healthy donors. In germline, CDR1 is LNHDA, CDR2 SQIVND (reference sequence). This CDR3 region has 13 residues. Trimming stripped 10 bases from V and 0 bases from J, with 12 bases between. 60 Vbeta and 13 Jbeta primers were used in PCR. Sequencing was performed with immunoSEQ multiplex PCR; in TCRdb, only in-frame clones are kept and a portion is missing. This repertoire shows around 250,000 clones, around 90% found once; its top ten account for approximately 1.5%. This chain links TRBV19 with TRBJ1-1, with a possible D match to TRBD1 (6 bases). Sequencing was carried out using PBMCs. This receptor was identified in a girl aged 2 to 10 in good health and CMV-seronegative. CDR3 protein: CATRTGLNTEAFF. DNA for the CDR3: TGTGCCACCAGAACAGGGTTGAACACTGAAGCTTTCTTT.